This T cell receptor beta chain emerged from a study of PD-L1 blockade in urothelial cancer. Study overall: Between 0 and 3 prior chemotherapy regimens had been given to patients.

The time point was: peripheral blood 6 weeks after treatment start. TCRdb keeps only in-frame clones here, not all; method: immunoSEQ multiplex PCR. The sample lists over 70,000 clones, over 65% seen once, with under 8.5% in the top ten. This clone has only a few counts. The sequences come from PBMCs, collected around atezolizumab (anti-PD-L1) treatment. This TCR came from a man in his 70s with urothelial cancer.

DNA of the CDR3: TGTGCCAGCAGCGTGGGAGCGGGAGATTACAATGAGCAGTTCTTC. Its protein is CASSVGAGDYNEQFF. The chain uses TRBV9 and TRBJ2-1; TRBD2 matches 8 bases. Germline CDR1 and CDR2: SGDLS and YYNGEE. This CDR3 has 15 amino acids. Trimming took 2 bases from V and 4 from J; bases not matched to a gene: 5.